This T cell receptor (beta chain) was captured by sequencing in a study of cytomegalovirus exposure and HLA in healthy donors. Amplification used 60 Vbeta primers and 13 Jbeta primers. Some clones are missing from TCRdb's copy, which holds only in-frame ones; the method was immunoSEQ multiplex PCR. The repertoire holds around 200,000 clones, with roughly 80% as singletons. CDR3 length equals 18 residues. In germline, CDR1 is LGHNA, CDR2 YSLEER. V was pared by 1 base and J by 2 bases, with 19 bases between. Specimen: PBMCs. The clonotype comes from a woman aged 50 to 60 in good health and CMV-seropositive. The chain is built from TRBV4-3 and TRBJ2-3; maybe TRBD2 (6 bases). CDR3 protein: CASSQGPVGDSHTDTQYF. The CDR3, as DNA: TGCGCCAGCAGCCAAGGTCCCGTGGGGGACTCACACACAGATACGCAGTATTTT.